This entry describes one T cell receptor (beta chain). These data are taken from a study of Graves' ophthalmopathy and Graves' hyperthyroidism. Orbital computed tomography and thyroid ultrasound, along with TRAb, serum thyroxine and clinical symptoms, underpinned diagnosis. TCR beta CDR3 regions were amplified from RNA transcripts. RT-PCR was first run with HTBI primers, then multiplex PCR in a second round. TCRdb reprocessed the multiplex PCR reads via MiXCR and lists one record per CDR3 protein. The sample consists of tens of thousands of distinct CDR3 sequences, around 50% of them appearing once. This TCR derives from an adult man with Graves' ophthalmopathy. The specimen sequenced was peripheral blood.

The CDR3 region has the DNA TGTGCCAGCAGCTTAGGGTCGGGGTTCGCTGGCTACACCTTC. This sequence encodes CASSLGSGFAGYTF. The chain employs TRBV7-2 and TRBJ1-2; no clear D gene. Germline assignment: CDR1 SGHTA and CDR2 FQGNSA. The CDR3 runs to 14 residues. Trimming left V 1 base short and J 7 bases short, with 13 bases between.